This paragraph reports one T cell receptor beta chain. The data were produced by immunoSEQ multiplex PCR, yet TCRdb's version contains in-frame clones alone and is incomplete. Among about 40,000 clones listed, nearly 90% were seen once. The data were taken from a study of T cell changes during pregnancy in multiple sclerosis. The sequences come from CD4+ T cells from peripheral blood mononuclear cells, collected after pregnancy. The origin of this receptor is a female donor with multiple sclerosis, enrolled in a pregnancy study.

The DNA of the CDR3 is TGTGCCAGTGGGGGGGATGCAACTAATGAAAAACTGTTTTTT. Translation: CASGGDATNEKLFF. V usage is TRBV19 and J usage is TRBJ1-4, with D possibly TRBD1 on 5 matching bases. Trimming removed 8 bases from V and 0 bases from J, with 10 bases in between. The CDR3 runs to 14 residues. Germline V gives CDR1 LNHDA, CDR2 SQIVND (reference sequence).